These 29 T cell receptor beta chains share one sample of origin, sequenced in a study of blood T cell repertoires in COVID-19. TCRdb keeps only in-frame clones here, not all; method: immunoSEQ multiplex PCR. In the table there are about 330,000 clones, roughly 83% of which are singletons. Sample: peripheral blood. These receptor sequences come from a woman in her fifties or sixties with acute or convalescent COVID-19.

V usage is TRBV5-1 and J usage is TRBJ1-2, with TRBD1 as a possible D gene (6 bases). The CDR3 length is 15 residues. V was pared by 4 bases and J by 1 base, with 14 bases between. Per germline, CDR1 SGHRS and CDR2 YFSETQ. CDR3 nucleotides: TGCGCCAGCAGCAAGGGAGGGGGGAATAACTATGGCTACACCTTC. Translated, it gives CASSKGGGNNYGYTF.

The chain recombines TRBV30 with TRBJ1-5, with D perhaps TRBD1 (6 bases). V was trimmed by 0 bases and J by 5 bases, leaving 14 bases between them. The length of the CDR3 is 15 residues. Germline-derived CDR1 and CDR2 are GTSNPN and SVGIG (reference sequence). This chain's CDR3 is CAWSVPGATHQPQHF. The CDR3 region has the DNA TGTGCCTGGAGTGTCCCAGGGGCGACTCATCAGCCCCAGCATTTT. Full variable domain (outside the CDR3, taken from reference TRBV30 and TRBJ1-5): SQTIHQWPATLVQPVGSPLSLECTVEGTSNPNLYWYRQAAGRGLQLLFYSVGIGQISSEVPQNLSASRPQDRQFILSSKKLLLSDSGFYLCAWSVPGATHQPQHFGDGTRLSIL.

This chain connects TRBV5-5 to TRBJ1-4, with 11 bases aligning to TRBD1. The germline gives CDR1 SGHKS, CDR2 YYEKEE (reference sequence). The CDR3 consists of 18 residues. V shed 3 bases and J 0 bases; nucleotides not matched to a gene: 7. In DNA form, the CDR3 reads TGTGCCAGCAGCTATGGGACAGGGGGACGCGCAACTAATGAAAAACTGTTTTTT. Amino acids: CASSYGTGGRATNEKLFF.

The gene calls are TRBV3-1 (or the pseudogene TRBV3-2) and TRBJ2-7, with D perhaps TRBD1 or TRBD2 (7 bases each). Germline-derived CDR1 and CDR2 are LGHDT and YNNKEL (reference sequence). With 7 bases removed from V and 7 bases from J, the gap between germline ends came to 17 bases. This CDR3 contains 13 residues. The CDR3 is CASNQGGAEEQYF. The CDR3 DNA reads as TGTGCCAGCAACCAGGGGGGGGCTGAGGAGCAGTACTTC.

The CDR3 sequence: CASSLAGAPRTDTQYF. The CDR3 DNA reads as TGTGCCAGCAGTTTAGCGGGGGCGCCGCGCACAGATACGCAGTATTTT. The J gene is TRBJ2-3, the V gene TRBV28, with D maybe TRBD2 (7 bases). Per the germline V gene, CDR1 is MDHEN and CDR2 is SYDVKM. CDR3 size: 16 residues. V lost 2 bases and J lost 1, with 13 bases in between.

In its sample, this clone was seen once. This CDR3 reads CASSSTSGTFGEQFF. CDR3 coding DNA: TGTGCCAGTTCCTCGACTAGCGGGACTTTCGGTGAGCAGTTCTTC. V gene TRBV27 combines with J gene TRBJ2-1; TRBD2 matches 11 bases. The CDR3 consists of 15 residues. The J segment lost 9 bases and the V segment lost 9 bases, leaving 13 bases of the junction unmatched. CDR1 is MNHEY and CDR2 is SMNVEV in the germline V gene (reference sequence).

The genes are TRBV11-3 and TRBJ1-1; D gene ambiguous. The CDR3 runs to 14 residues. The germline V gene has CDR1 SGHNT and CDR2 YENEEA. The V gene lost 2 bases and the J gene lost 6 bases, with 13 bases spanning the gap. Here the CDR3 reads CASSLYPEDSEAFF. CDR3 in DNA: TGTGCCAGCAGCTTATATCCCGAGGATTCTGAAGCTTTCTTT.

This clone appeared a single time. The CDR3 loop reads CASTWGTGEDTQYF. Written as DNA, the CDR3 is TGTGCCAGCACCTGGGGGACAGGGGAAGATACGCAGTATTTT. The chain is built from TRBV28 and TRBJ2-3, with 10 bases aligning to TRBD1. The CDR3 totals 14 residues. Trimming removed 7 bases from V and 5 bases from J; junction bases left unmatched: 6. Germline loops: CDR1 MDHEN, CDR2 SYDVKM.

V gene TRBV14 combines with J gene TRBJ2-3; 7 bases align to TRBD1. CDR3 size: 14 residues. The V gene end was trimmed by 4 bases and the J gene end by 4 bases; junction bases not matched to a gene: 5. From germline, CDR1 is SGHDN and CDR2 FVKESK. CDR3: CASSRGGYADTQYF. The CDR3 DNA reads as TGTGCCAGCAGCCGAGGGGGCTACGCAGATACGCAGTATTTT.

J is TRBJ2-1 and V is TRBV3-1 (or the pseudogene TRBV3-2); the match to TRBD2 covers 11 bases. With 1 base clipped from V and 4 bases from J, the junction kept 6 bases outside the gene matches. Per germline, CDR1 LGHDT and CDR2 YNNKEL (reference sequence). The CDR3 loop spans 17 amino acids. The CDR3 DNA sequence: TGTGCCAGCAGCCAAGTCGCCGGGACTAGCGGATACAATGAGCAGTTCTTC. Its protein product is CASSQVAGTSGYNEQFF.

V gene TRBV28 combines with J gene TRBJ1-2; 8 nucleotides align to TRBD1. The junction had 7 bases not matched to a gene; V was cut back by 4 bases and J by 6 bases. This CDR3 contains 14 residues. Germline V gene data show CDR1 as MDHEN and CDR2 as SYDVKM. CDR3 region: CASSSAGTGDGYTF. CDR3 sequence (DNA): TGTGCCAGCAGTTCAGCCGGGACAGGCGATGGCTACACCTTC.

The chain couples TRBV7-3 to TRBJ2-1, with 9 bases identical to TRBD1. V dropped 4 bases and J dropped 5; count of bases not matched to a gene: 9. CDR1 is SGHTA, CDR2 FQGTGA, per germline. The CDR3 runs to 16 residues. The CDR3 reads CASSSRRQGGHNEQFF. DNA for the CDR3: TGTGCCAGCAGCTCCCGAAGACAGGGGGGGCACAATGAGCAGTTCTTC.

The chain has TRBV4-2 and TRBJ2-5; TRBD2 matches at 16 bases. V lost 4 bases to trimming and J lost 3 bases; unmatched junction nucleotides: 8. Looked up from germline, CDR1 is LGHNA and CDR2 is YNFKEQ. This CDR3 region has 18 residues. The chain's CDR3 is CASSLSGLAGGGKETQYF. CDR3 sequence (DNA): TGTGCCAGCAGCCTTTCGGGACTAGCGGGAGGGGGAAAAGAGACCCAGTACTTC.

This CDR3 is CASSYFSRRNTEAFF. The CDR3 DNA is TGTGCCAGCAGTTACTTTTCGCGGAGGAACACTGAAGCTTTCTTT. V usage is TRBV6-5 and J usage is TRBJ1-1; D ambiguous. The CDR3 consists of 15 residues. Trimming cost V 1 base and J 1 base, with 10 bases left between them. The germline gives CDR1 MNHEY, CDR2 SVGAGI.

This chain connects TRBV5-1 to TRBJ2-7; 10 positions agree with TRBD2. Looked up from germline, CDR1 is SGHRS and CDR2 is YFSETQ. The CDR3 consists of 16 residues. J was trimmed by 1 base and V by 2 bases; bases with no gene match: 6. The CDR3 DNA sequence: TGCGCCAGCAGCTTAGGGATAGCGGGAGGTTCCTACGAGCAGTACTTC. Protein product: CASSLGIAGGSYEQYF.

This clone was counted once. The chain uses TRBV6-5 and TRBJ2-7, with 7 bases identical to TRBD2. V shed 0 bases, J shed 5 bases, and the junction held 7 bases outside the gene matches. The CDR3 extends over 15 amino acids. Germline V gene sequence: CDR1 MNHEY, CDR2 SVGAGI. The CDR3, as DNA: TGTGCCAGCAGTTACTCGAGCGGGACCCTTCACGAGCAGTACTTC. Protein: CASSYSSGTLHEQYF.

The CDR3 coding sequence is TGCGCCAGCAGCTCGACAGGTAATAGCAATCAGCCCCAGCATTTT. Residues: CASSSTGNSNQPQHF. The chain joins TRBV5-1 to TRBJ1-5; maybe TRBD1 (6 bases). CDR3 length: 15 residues. Trimming stripped 3 bases from V and 0 bases from J, with 10 bases between. The germline V gene has CDR1 SGHRS and CDR2 YFSETQ.

The gene calls are TRBV5-1 and TRBJ2-2; 9 positions agree with TRBD1. The CDR3 loop spans 16 amino acids. From germline, CDR1 is SGHRS and CDR2 YFSETQ. V was clipped by 0 bases and J by 5 bases; unmatched bases: 5. The CDR3 DNA reads TGCGCCAGCAGCTTGGATCCGACAGGGGGAACCGGGGAGCTGTTTTTT. This gives the protein CASSLDPTGGTGELFF.

The table lists this clone with a count of one. CDR3 loop: CASSLGQGTYEQYF. The CDR3, as DNA: TGTGCCAGCAGTTTAGGACAGGGAACCTACGAGCAGTACTTC. The V gene is TRBV28, the J gene TRBJ2-7; 8 bases are a match to TRBD1. The junction had 2 bases not matched to a gene; V was cut back by 2 bases and J by 2 bases. The CDR3 totals 14 residues. Per the germline V gene, CDR1 is MDHEN and CDR2 is SYDVKM. The full variable domain, in which reference TRBV28 and TRBJ2-7 provide the parts outside the CDR3, is DVKVTQSSRYLVKRTGEKVFLECVQDMDHENMFWYRQDPGLGLRLIYFSYDVKMKEKGDIPEGYSVSREKKERFSLILESASTNQTSMYLCASSLGQGTYEQYFGPGTRLTVT.

The J gene is TRBJ2-7, the V gene TRBV3-1 (or the pseudogene TRBV3-2); a weak D match, TRBD2 (5 bases). CDR1 LGHDT and CDR2 YNNKEL come from the germline V gene (reference sequence). This CDR3 comprises 14 residues. V was pared by 1 base and J by 0 bases, with 7 bases between. CDR3 nucleotides: TGTGCCAGCAGCCAAGCGGGGAGCTCCTACGAGCAGTACTTC. This translates into CASSQAGSSYEQYF.

The chain uses TRBV5-4 and TRBJ2-5; 13 bases line up with TRBD2. Trimming took 5 bases from V and 6 from J; bases not matched to a gene: 7. CDR1 SGHNT and CDR2 YYREEE come from the germline V gene (reference sequence). The CDR3 spans 15 residues. The CDR3, as DNA: TGTGCCAGCAGTACGGGGACTAGCGGGATGAAGACCCAGTACTTC. Its translation is CASSTGTSGMKTQYF.

The chain employs TRBV2 and TRBJ1-1; 10 nucleotides match TRBD1. The CDR3 totals 17 residues. Germline V lookup: CDR1 SNHLY, CDR2 FYNNEI. J gave up 2 bases and V 5 bases, and 11 bases lay outside the gene matches. CDR3 sequence: CASSTAVGQGFNTEAFF. The CDR3 DNA sequence: TGTGCCAGCAGTACCGCCGTGGGACAGGGGTTTAACACTGAAGCTTTCTTT. The entire variable domain, with the rest obtained from reference TRBV2 and TRBJ1-1, is as follows: EPEVTQTPSHQVTQMGQEVILRCVPISNHLYFYWYRQILGQKVEFLVSFYNNEISEKSEIFDDQFSVERPDGSNFTLKIRSTKLEDSAMYFCASSTAVGQGFNTEAFFGQGTRLTVV.

The V call is TRBV27, the J call TRBJ1-6; possibly TRBD1 for D (6 bases). With 4 bases removed from V and 4 bases from J, the gap between germline ends came to 20 bases. The germline CDR1 and CDR2 sequences are MNHEY and SMNVEV (reference sequence). This CDR3 is 18 amino acids long. The CDR3 DNA is TGTGCCAGCAGTTCTGGCCTACTACGGGACACTTATAATTCACCCCTCCACTTT. It encodes CASSSGLLRDTYNSPLHF.

The rearrangement uses TRBV12-3 or TRBV12-4 and TRBJ1-4, with 8 bases identical to TRBD1. The length of the CDR3 is 13 residues. Unmatched junction bases numbered 7, after V lost 8 bases and J lost 8 bases. In DNA form, the CDR3 reads TGTGCCAGCGGACAGGGCCTACAGGAAAAACTGTTTTTT. It encodes CASGQGLQEKLFF.

V gene TRBV7-8 combines with J gene TRBJ1-2, with TRBD1 as a possible D gene (5 bases). The CDR3 spans 14 residues. The germline CDR1 and CDR2 sequences are SGHVS and FQNEAQ. Trimming removed 1 base at V and 8 bases at J, with 14 bases between. CDR3 coding DNA: TGTGCCAGCAGCTTAGGAGCGGGGCGCGGAGGCTACACCTTC. It encodes CASSLGAGRGGYTF.

V is TRBV28 and J is TRBJ1-2, with 12 bases lining up with TRBD1. The CDR3 contains 18 residues. Trimming removed 1 base from V and 4 bases from J; junction bases left unmatched: 10. Germline V gene lookup returns CDR1 MDHEN and CDR2 SYDVKM. Here the CDR3 reads CASSLFPGTGGVTYGYTF. As DNA, the CDR3 is TGTGCCAGCAGTTTATTTCCGGGGACAGGGGGCGTAACCTATGGCTACACCTTC.

The V and J genes are TRBV6-6 and TRBJ2-7; TRBD1 agrees at 7 bases. Germline trimming cut 5 bases from V and 4 bases from J; bases unmatched to any gene: 5. CDR3 length: 13 amino acids. Per the germline V gene, CDR1 is MNHNY and CDR2 is SVGAGI (reference sequence). The CDR3 coding sequence is TGTGCCAGCAGTCGGGACAGCTTTTACGAGCAGTACTTC. Translating gives CASSRDSFYEQYF.

The genes are TRBV4-3 and TRBJ1-3; 7 bases fit TRBD1. Germline V gene sequence: CDR1 LGHNA, CDR2 YSLEER. V was clipped by 5 bases and J by 7 bases; unmatched bases: 8. This CDR3 spans 14 amino acids. CDR3 sequence (DNA): TGCGCCAGCAGCAAAACGGACAGGTTGAACACCATATATTTT. It yields the protein CASSKTDRLNTIYF.

The rearrangement links TRBV19 to TRBJ2-2, with TRBD2 as a possible D gene (5 bases). Germline V gene sequence: CDR1 LNHDA, CDR2 SQIVND (reference sequence). V lost 3 bases and J lost 3, with 8 bases in between. The CDR3 contains 14 residues. The CDR3, as DNA: TGTGCCAGTAGTATTTCGGGGTACACCGGGGAGCTGTTTTTT. Its translation: CASSISGYTGELFF.